Below, 4 T cell receptor beta chains from the same sample are listed, as sequenced in a study of TIL therapy for anti-PD-1-resistant metastatic lung cancer (dated by TCRdb to the early 2020s). The immunoSEQ v3 hsTCRB kit was used to amplify TCR beta CDR3 regions from genomic DNA through bias-controlled multiplex PCR. TCRdb took this table from immuneACCESS and kept in-frame rearrangements with V and J called. Such tables lack part of the clones; where checked against another copy, unresolved V genes explain under half of the gap, and the rest is unexplained. For this sample the table gives roughly 50,000 clones, of which less than 85% were detected only once. 5.6% of the sample comes from the top ten. Sample time point, as interpreted from the label and publication: pre-treatment sample, taken before nivolumab and TIL therapy. The baseline tumor samples were excised metastases, mostly pleural nodules or supraclavicular lymph nodes, taken from the same resection that was used to grow TIL.

Sequenced material: tumor tissue, taken at baseline. Every receptor here comes from a person between 25 and 79 years old with non-small cell lung cancer.

This chain links TRBV25-1 with TRBJ2-7, with a tentative D call TRBD2 (5 bases). CDR1 MGHDK and CDR2 SYGVNS come from the germline V gene. The CDR3 has 14 residues. V was trimmed by 6 bases and J by 0 bases, leaving 12 bases between them. The chain's CDR3 is CASRLSGSSYEQYF. CDR3 nucleotide sequence: TGTGCCAGCAGACTTTCTGGGAGCTCCTACGAGCAGTACTTC.

The chain has TRBV27 and TRBJ2-7; 8 bases match TRBD2. The CDR3 is made up of 13 amino acids. Germline V gene sequence: CDR1 MNHEY, CDR2 SMNVEV (reference sequence). Unmatched junction bases numbered 6, after V lost 5 bases and J lost 6 bases. The CDR3 protein is CASSARTSREQYF. The CDR3, as DNA: TGTGCCAGCAGTGCGCGGACTAGCCGCGAGCAGTACTTC.

V is TRBV27 and J is TRBJ2-7, with D maybe TRBD1 (6 bases). In germline, CDR1 is MNHEY, CDR2 SMNVEV (reference sequence). CDR3 size: 14 residues. V was cut by 3 bases and J by 7 bases, with 16 bases left in between. The CDR3 region has the DNA TGTGCCAGCAGTTTGGCGCAGGGGAAAGGGGAGCAGTACTTC. It encodes CASSLAQGKGEQYF.

The J gene is TRBJ2-1, the V gene TRBV29-1; TRBD2 agrees at 10 bases. The CDR3 is 13 residues long. The germline V gene encodes CDR1 SQVTM and CDR2 ANQGSEA. The V gene end was trimmed by 3 bases and the J gene end by 9 bases; junction bases not matched to a gene: 5. CDR3: CSVEASGRLEQFF. Written as DNA, the CDR3 is TGCAGCGTTGAGGCTAGCGGGAGACTTGAGCAGTTCTTC.